These T cell receptor beta chains were read from a single sample in a study of blood T cell repertoires in COVID-19. Clones were read by immunoSEQ multiplex PCR, and TCRdb kept only the in-frame ones, dropping some. This sample has under 300,000 clones, with 70% to 85% found just once. The sample taken for sequencing was peripheral blood. These receptors all come from a man in his forties who had recovered from COVID-19. Both conserved end residues are part of each CDR3. D genes are given only for firm matches. Not every row has a clone size; where given, it reads once, few, many or a size class.

size	J	D	V	CDR3	DNA
.	TRBJ2-1	.	TRBV10-3	CAISGTPQGFNNEQFF	TGTGCCATCAGCGGGACTCCCCAAGGTTTTAACAATGAGCAGTTCTTC
few	TRBJ2-3	.	TRBV30	CAWSVLAKADTQYF	TGTGCCTGGAGTGTACTAGCCAAGGCAGATACGCAGTATTTT
.	TRBJ2-5	TRBD1	TRBV20-1	CSAVTGETQYF	TGCAGTGCTGTGACAGGGGAGACCCAGTACTTC
.	TRBJ2-3	.	TRBV9	CASSVEGARTDTQYF	TGTGCCAGCAGCGTAGAAGGGGCTCGCACAGATACGCAGTATTTT
.	TRBJ2-3	TRBD2	TRBV5-4	CASSSSIRLGGDTDTQYF	TGTGCCAGCAGCTCCTCAATACGTTTGGGAGGGGACACAGATACGCAGTATTTT
once	TRBJ1-2	.	TRBV12-3/TRBV12-4	CASSLEANYGYTF	TGTGCCAGCAGTTTAGAAGCAAACTATGGCTACACCTTC
.	TRBJ2-7	TRBD2	TRBV6-5	CASSFYGRAPGEQYF	TGTGCCAGCAGTTTTTACGGGAGGGCCCCAGGCGAGCAGTACTTC
.	TRBJ1-2	.	TRBV29-1	CSVEEQGHGYTF	TGCAGCGTTGAGGAGCAGGGGCATGGCTACACCTTC
.	TRBJ2-5	.	TRBV9	CASSVAPRGVTETQYF	TGTGCCAGCAGCGTAGCTCCTAGGGGCGTTACAGAGACCCAGTACTTC
.	TRBJ2-7	.	TRBV5-4	CASSRDIGSYEQYF	TGTGCCAGCAGCCGGGACATAGGATCCTACGAGCAGTACTTC
.	TRBJ1-2	TRBD1	TRBV7-2	CASSLQGATNYGYTF	TGTGCCAGCAGCTTACAGGGGGCTACTAACTATGGCTACACCTTC
.	TRBJ2-3	TRBD2	TRBV7-2	CASSSKRGATDTQYF	TGTGCCAGCAGCTCAAAGCGGGGTGCCACAGATACGCAGTATTTT
.	TRBJ2-1	TRBD2	TRBV4-1	CASSRTSRMNEQFF	TGCGCCAGCAGCAGGACTAGCAGGATGAATGAGCAGTTCTTC
.	TRBJ1-1	.	TRBV7-2	CASSFGAGRNTEAFF	TGTGCCAGCAGCTTTGGGGCGGGAAGGAACACTGAAGCTTTCTTT
.	TRBJ2-5	.	TRBV19	CASSTVRQETQYF	TGTGCCAGTAGTACGGTCCGACAAGAGACCCAGTACTTC
.	TRBJ2-1	.	TRBV6-2/TRBV6-3	CASSYLFGQGLLTSYNEQFF	TGTGCCAGCAGTTACCTTTTCGGCCAGGGGCTTTTGACATCCTACAATGAGCAGTTCTTC
.	TRBJ2-1	.	TRBV2	CASSEERSSYNEQFF	TGTGCCAGCAGTGAAGAGCGGAGCTCCTACAATGAGCAGTTCTTC
once	TRBJ1-6	TRBD1	TRBV5-1	CASKTAGTENSPLHF	TGCGCCAGCAAAACCGCCGGGACAGAAAATTCACCCCTCCACTTT
few	TRBJ2-5	TRBD2	TRBV3-1/TRBV3-2	CASSQALGRGGTQYF	TGTGCCAGCAGCCAAGCTCTGGGTCGGGGGGGGACCCAGTACTTC
.	TRBJ1-5	TRBD1	TRBV7-2	CASSQGTGRGQPQHF	TGTGCCAGCAGCCAAGGGACAGGACGGGGTCAGCCCCAGCATTTT
.	TRBJ2-1	.	TRBV7-9	CASTPQGTPAYNEQFF	TGTGCCAGCACCCCCCAAGGGACTCCGGCCTACAATGAGCAGTTCTTC
.	TRBJ1-1	.	TRBV9	CASTPSGANTEAFF	TGTGCCAGCACCCCAAGCGGGGCGAACACTGAAGCTTTCTTT
few	TRBJ1-5	.	TRBV28	CASSFQDLSNQPQHF	TGTGCCAGCAGTTTCCAGGATCTTAGCAATCAGCCCCAGCATTTT
.	TRBJ2-2	.	TRBV5-4	CASSLAGRLANTGELFF	TGTGCCAGCAGCTTGGCAGGGCGGTTGGCGAACACCGGGGAGCTGTTTTTT
few	TRBJ1-1	TRBD1	TRBV19	CASSQTGGTEAFF	TGTGCCAGTAGTCAAACAGGGGGCACTGAAGCTTTCTTT
.	TRBJ2-1	TRBD2	TRBV4-1	CASSQDSGLAGNYNEQFF	TGCGCCAGCAGCCAAGATAGCGGACTAGCGGGGAACTACAATGAGCAGTTCTTC
.	TRBJ1-2	.	TRBV4-1	CASSQDHRNYGYTF	TGCGCCAGCAGCCAAGATCACAGAAACTATGGCTACACCTTC
.	TRBJ1-1	TRBD1	TRBV28	CASSHRGRNTEAFF	TGTGCCAGCAGCCACAGGGGGAGGAACACTGAAGCTTTCTTT
.	TRBJ1-1	.	TRBV10-3	CAMRGGDTEAFF	TGTGCCATGCGGGGGGGCGACACTGAAGCTTTCTTT
few	TRBJ2-1	TRBD2	TRBV4-3	CASSQHAGGLRGEQFF	TGCGCCAGCAGCCAACATGCGGGGGGGCTTCGAGGTGAGCAGTTCTTC
.	TRBJ1-2	TRBD1	TRBV18	CASSPEAGGYGYTF	TGTGCCAGCTCACCAGAGGCAGGGGGCTATGGCTACACCTTC
.	TRBJ2-7	TRBD2	TRBV7-2	CASSLNKRGDEQYF	TGTGCCAGCAGCCTAAATAAGCGGGGGGACGAGCAGTACTTC
.	TRBJ2-3	.	TRBV2	CASRKEADTQYF	TGTGCCAGCAGGAAGGAGGCAGATACGCAGTATTTT
.	TRBJ2-3	.	TRBV11-2	CASSLLSPDTQYF	TGTGCCAGCAGCTTACTGAGTCCGGATACGCAGTATTTT
.	TRBJ2-7	.	TRBV19	CASSIDGQPNYEQYF	TGTGCCAGTAGTATAGACGGTCAACCGAACTACGAGCAGTACTTC
.	TRBJ2-3	TRBD2	TRBV29-1	CSVPGTSGLFVDTQYF	TGCAGCGTGCCAGGGACTAGCGGGTTATTCGTAGATACGCAGTATTTT
.	TRBJ1-1	.	TRBV18	CASSPNSENTEAFF	TGTGCCAGCTCACCAAATTCAGAGAACACTGAAGCTTTCTTT
.	TRBJ2-2	TRBD1	TRBV5-1	CASSGTANTGELFF	TGCGCCAGCAGCGGGACAGCGAACACCGGGGAGCTGTTTTTT
.	TRBJ2-1	.	TRBV5-5	CASSFGGVYNEQFF	TGTGCCAGCAGCTTCGGTGGAGTCTACAATGAGCAGTTCTTC
.	TRBJ1-2	.	TRBV15	CATSIREGGYTF	TGTGCCACCAGCATCAGGGAGGGCGGCTACACCTTC
once	TRBJ2-4	.	TRBV21-1	CASSPRIRKVIQYF	TGTGCCAGCAGCCCCCGAATCAGGAAGGTCATTCAGTACTTC
.	TRBJ1-2	.	TRBV2	CASSDRGNYGYTF	TGTGCCAGCAGTGACAGGGGAAACTATGGCTACACCTTC
few	TRBJ1-5	.	TRBV7-9	CASSGGSQPQHF	TGTGCCAGCAGCGGAGGAAGTCAGCCCCAGCATTTT
.	TRBJ2-7	TRBD1	TRBV30	CAWSAGTDYEQYF	TGTGCCTGGAGTGCCGGGACAGACTACGAGCAGTACTTC
.	TRBJ2-7	TRBD1	TRBV3-1/TRBV3-2	CASSQTTGTQYF	TGTGCCAGCAGCCAGACGACAGGGACGCAGTACTTC
.	TRBJ2-7	.	TRBV6-5	CASSYSPGQVYEQYF	TGTGCCAGCAGTTACTCTCCTGGTCAGGTATACGAGCAGTACTTC
.	TRBJ2-3	TRBD1	TRBV6-5	CASRDRVTDTQYF	TGTGCCAGCAGAGACAGGGTCACAGATACGCAGTATTTT
.	TRBJ2-3	.	TRBV20-1	CSASSFAGTENTDTQYF	TGCAGTGCTAGTTCATTCGCGGGGACAGAGAACACAGATACGCAGTATTTT
.	TRBJ2-2	TRBD2	TRBV5-1	CASSLETWSGGAGELFF	TGCGCCAGCAGCTTGGAGACCTGGAGCGGGGGGGCCGGGGAGCTGTTTTTT
.	TRBJ2-1	.	TRBV7-9	CASSRSAPDEQFF	TGTGCCAGCAGCCGATCCGCTCCGGATGAGCAGTTCTTC
.	TRBJ1-1	.	TRBV28	CASTIVGEGGHTEAFF	TGTGCCAGCACCATCGTCGGGGAGGGGGGGCACACTGAAGCTTTCTTT
.	TRBJ2-7	.	TRBV13	CASSLEGGYEQYF	TGTGCCAGCAGCTTAGAAGGGGGATACGAGCAGTACTTC
.	TRBJ2-5	.	TRBV2	CASRPEVAETQYF	TGTGCCAGCCGTCCCGAGGTTGCAGAGACCCAGTACTTC
.	TRBJ2-7	TRBD1	TRBV5-5	CASSLAGTDSYEQYF	TGTGCCAGCAGCTTGGCCGGGACAGACTCCTACGAGCAGTACTTC
.	TRBJ1-5	.	TRBV5-4	CASSRGGNQPQHF	TGTGCCAGCAGCCGCGGAGGCAATCAGCCCCAGCATTTT
.	TRBJ2-7	.	TRBV6-5	CASSYLQGPAAYEQYF	TGTGCCAGCAGTTACCTACAGGGCCCCGCCGCCTACGAGCAGTACTTC
.	TRBJ1-2	TRBD1	TRBV7-8	CASSTRQGGNYGYTF	TGTGCCAGCAGCACCCGACAGGGTGGGAACTATGGCTACACCTTC